The next 23 T cell receptor beta chains were all read from a single sample in a study of CD8+CD57+ T cells in acquired aplastic anemia. By flow cytometry, patients selected for sequencing had shown an expansion of CD8+CD57+ cells. Genomic DNA was employed as the template in profiling TCR beta VDJ and CDR3. In TCRdb, the reads were re-called with MiXCR into one record per CDR3 protein. The sample lists about 200,000 distinct CDR3 sequences, more than 55% occurring once. Sequencing was done on a sample of sorted CD4+, CD8+, or CD8+CD57+ T cells (not recorded which) from PBMCs. The receptors shown here come from a human donor with aplastic anemia.

This clonotype appeared a few times. The chain links TRBV3-1 to TRBJ1-1, with unresolved D. The V end was cut by 1 base, the J end by 1 base, with 7 bases between. The CDR3 sequence is 14 residues long. Germline CDR1 LGHDT, CDR2 YNNKEL (reference sequence). CDR3 nucleotides: TGTGCCAGCAGCCAAGGATCAGAGAACACTGAAGCTTTCTTT. As protein: CASSQGSENTEAFF.

This clonotype was observed a few times. The rearrangement links TRBV5-5 to TRBJ1-6; D is possibly TRBD1 (6 bases). This CDR3 is built from 15 residues. V lost 5 bases and J lost 9, with 18 bases in between. Germline assignment: CDR1 SGHKS and CDR2 YYEKEE (reference sequence). DNA of the CDR3: TGTGCCAGCAGTTGGACGAGGACAGAGACTTCACCCCTCCACTTT. Translation gives CASSWTRTETSPLHF.

This clonotype was observed a few times. The V and J genes are TRBV19 and TRBJ1-2, with TRBD1 matching 8 bases. With 6 bases clipped from V and 1 base from J, the junction kept 10 bases outside the gene matches. The length of the CDR3 is 16 residues. The germline CDR1 and CDR2 sequences are LNHDA and SQIVND (reference sequence). The CDR3 reads CASRETGGRGNYGYTF. The CDR3 DNA reads as TGTGCCAGTAGGGAAACAGGGGGTCGTGGTAACTATGGCTACACCTTC.

The chain uses TRBV12-5 and TRBJ2-3; 7 bases line up with TRBD1. The germline CDR1 and CDR2 sequences are LGHNT and FRNRAP. J lost 2 bases, V lost 6 bases, and 5 bases had no gene match. This CDR3 region has 14 residues. The chain's CDR3 is CASGQGQSTDTQYF. The CDR3 nucleotides read TGTGCTAGTGGACAGGGACAGTCCACAGATACGCAGTATTTT.

This rearrangement joins TRBV20-1 to TRBJ2-7; 8 nucleotides line up with TRBD1. The CDR3 loop spans 14 amino acids. CDR1 DFQATT and CDR2 SNEGSKA come from the germline V gene (reference sequence). The J segment lost 5 bases and the V segment lost 3 bases, leaving 9 bases of the junction unmatched. Here the CDR3 reads CSASGGQGYHEQYF. In DNA form, the CDR3 reads TGCAGTGCTAGCGGAGGACAGGGATACCACGAGCAGTACTTC.

The gene calls are TRBV6-6 and TRBJ1-5, with a tentative D call TRBD1 (5 bases). CDR3 length equals 13 residues. The V gene lost 7 bases and the J gene lost 4 bases, with 11 bases spanning the gap. Germline CDR1 MNHNY, CDR2 SVGAGI (reference sequence). CDR3 region: CASTRVGNQPQHF. The CDR3, as DNA: TGTGCCAGCACCAGGGTAGGTAATCAGCCCCAGCATTTT.

V and J are TRBV5-1 and TRBJ2-1, with 7 nucleotides matching TRBD2. Trimming took 1 base from V and 6 from J; bases not matched to a gene: 7. CDR1 is SGHRS, CDR2 YFSETQ, per germline. CDR3 size: 15 residues. The CDR3 here is CASSLTGSGINEQFF. The CDR3 bases are TGCGCCAGCAGCTTGACGGGCAGCGGGATCAATGAGCAGTTCTTC.

This clonotype was recorded a few times. The chain joins TRBV6-5 to TRBJ2-7, with D perhaps matching TRBD1 or TRBD2 (5 bases each). CDR3 length: 20 residues. Trimming left V 0 bases short and J 3 bases short, with 27 bases between. Germline values: CDR1 MNHEY, CDR2 SVGAGI. The CDR3 bases are TGTGCCAGCAGTTACTCGATGTTTCGGCCGTCGGGACCAAAGGTCTACGAGCAGTACTTC. Translating it yields CASSYSMFRPSGPKVYEQYF.

For this clonotype: One end of the junction fails to match germline, which may point to a read error. J is TRBJ2-7 and V is TRBV4-1, with D unresolved. The CDR3 contains 13 residues. CDR1 is MGHRA and CDR2 is YSYEKL in the germline V gene. The CDR3 coding sequence is TGTGCCAGCAGTGTTGAGACAACATACGAGCAGTACTTC. Its protein product is CASSVETTYEQYF.

This clonotype was seen a handful of times. This chain uses TRBV19 with TRBJ1-6; D unclear. V was trimmed by 3 bases and J by 10 bases, leaving 16 bases between them. The germline V gene encodes CDR1 LNHDA and CDR2 SQIVND (reference sequence). The CDR3 contains 15 residues. CDR3 coding DNA: TGTGCCAGTAGTATGAGTGAGGGTCCCCTCTCACCCCTCCACTTT. It codes for CASSMSEGPLSPLHF.

This clonotype showed up just a few times. The chain is built from TRBV7-2 and TRBJ2-3; D is perhaps TRBD2 (6 bases). CDR1 and CDR2 from the germline V gene are SGHTA and FQGNSA. Deletions cut 5 bases from V and 3 bases from J, with 9 bases between. The CDR3 sequence is 13 residues long. CDR3 sequence: CASSRDLTDTQYF. The CDR3 region has the DNA TGTGCCAGCAGCCGGGACTTAACAGATACGCAGTATTTT. Supplemented by reference TRBV7-2 and TRBJ2-3, the full variable domain reads GAGVSQSPSNKVTEKGKDVELRCDPISGHTALYWYRQSLGQGLEFLIYFQGNSAPDKSGLPSDRFSAERTGGSVSTLTIQRTQQEDSAVYLCASSRDLTDTQYFGPGTRLTVL.

This clonotype was observed a handful of times. CDR3 sequence: CAISEEGWKTQYF. The CDR3 coding sequence is TGTGCCATCAGTGAAGAGGGCTGGAAGACCCAGTACTTC. This chain joins TRBV10-3 and TRBJ2-5; the D gene is possibly TRBD2 (5 bases). Germline CDR1 reads ENHRY; CDR2 reads SYGVKD. The CDR3 has 13 residues. With 3 bases removed from V and 6 bases from J, the gap between germline ends came to 11 bases.

The V call is TRBV9, the J call TRBJ2-7, with TRBD2 matching 11 bases. J lost 2 bases, V lost 0 bases, and 4 bases had no gene match. Germline V lookup: CDR1 SGDLS, CDR2 YYNGEE. The CDR3 has 16 residues. The CDR3: CASSVGLAGGPYEQYF. CDR3 sequence (DNA): TGTGCCAGCAGCGTAGGCCTAGCGGGGGGACCCTACGAGCAGTACTTC. Drawing the rest from reference TRBV9 and TRBJ2-7, the complete variable domain is DSGVTQTPKHLITATGQRVTLRCSPRSGDLSVYWYQQSLDQGLQFLIQYYNGEERAKGNILERFSAQQFPDLHSELNLSSLELGDSALYFCASSVGLAGGPYEQYFGPGTRLTVT.

Comment on this clonotype: The DNA is omitted, as the CDR3 cannot be located on it reliably, and the CDR3 follows TCRdb's listing. The gene calls are TRBV2 and TRBJ1-1; no DNA check was done on the table's D call, TRBD1. Germline CDR1 reads SNHLY; CDR2 reads FYNNEI. Both ends counted, the CDR3 spans 22 residues. The chain's CDR3 is CASSLDAGWDQYFGAGNLEAFF.

The chain links TRBV7-9 to TRBJ2-2, with D possibly matching TRBD2 (5 bases). The CDR3 sequence is 14 residues long. The ends were cut back, 7 bases at V and 0 bases at J, with 9 bases in the middle. CDR1 and CDR2 (germline): SEHNR, FQNEAQ (reference sequence). The chain's CDR3 is CASKSGANTGELFF. DNA of the CDR3: TGTGCCAGCAAAAGCGGAGCGAACACCGGGGAGCTGTTTTTT.

The rearrangement joins TRBV7-9 to TRBJ1-2, with D tentatively TRBD1 (6 bases). The CDR3 is made up of 13 amino acids. Trimming shortened V by 5 bases and J by 6 bases, and 13 bases separated the two germline ends. Germline CDR1 reads SEHNR; CDR2 reads FQNEAQ (reference sequence). As DNA, the CDR3 is TGTGCCAGCAGCCTAGACAGGATTCATGGCTACACCTTC. Translation gives CASSLDRIHGYTF.

Ten or more counts support this clonotype. This sequence joins TRBV12-3 or TRBV12-4 and TRBJ2-6; D is possibly TRBD1 or TRBD2 (5 bases each). The CDR3 extends over 17 amino acids. Trimming took 6 bases from V and 4 from J, leaving 19 bases between them. CDR3 sequence (DNA): TGTGCCAGCAGCTCTCCGGGGCCCCATGACGGGGCCAACGTCCTGACTTTC. Its translation is CASSSPGPHDGANVLTF.

V gene TRBV20-1 combines with J gene TRBJ1-6; D is unresolved. Trimming cost V 6 bases and J 7 bases, with 10 bases left between them. This CDR3 contains 12 residues. Germline values: CDR1 DFQATT, CDR2 SNEGSKA (reference sequence). The CDR3 here is CSAGRKNSPLHF. The CDR3 bases are TGCAGTGCCGGACGTAAAAATTCACCCCTCCACTTT.

The chain employs TRBV5-4 and TRBJ1-1; the D gene is possibly TRBD1 (5 bases). The germline V and J ends were trimmed by 0 bases and 11 bases, with 11 bases remaining between them. The germline V gene encodes CDR1 SGHNT and CDR2 YYREEE (reference sequence). CDR3 size: 12 residues. This CDR3 is CASSLGDSWAFF. The CDR3 bases are TGTGCCAGCAGCTTGGGAGACAGTTGGGCTTTCTTT.

This clonotype appeared a single time. As the CDR3 is not closed by the conserved phenylalanine or tryptophan, this likely results from a read error. V usage is TRBV7-9 and J usage is TRBJ1-1; tentative D call: TRBD1 (5 bases). Trimming stripped 2 bases from V and 8 bases from J, with 9 bases between. Germline loops: CDR1 SEHNR, CDR2 FQNEAQ (reference sequence). This CDR3 region has 12 residues. The CDR3 DNA follows: TGTGCCAGCAGCTTATCGGGGCCCGAAGCTTTCCTT. It yields the protein CASSLSGPEAFL.

The chain couples TRBV20-1 to TRBJ1-6; the D is unclear. Germline V gives CDR1 DFQATT, CDR2 SNEGSKA (reference sequence). The CDR3 is made up of 12 amino acids. Trimming removed 5 bases from V and 8 bases from J, with 10 bases in between. In nucleotides, the CDR3 is TGCAGTGCTGGTGGCCCTGATTCACCCCTCCACTTT. Translation: CSAGGPDSPLHF.

The V and J genes are TRBV5-4 and TRBJ1-1; 7 bases line up with TRBD1. Germline trimming cut 2 bases from V and 4 bases from J; bases unmatched to any gene: 8. The CDR3 runs 15 residues. Per germline, CDR1 SGHNT and CDR2 YYREEE (reference sequence). The CDR3 bases are TGTGCCAGCAGCTTATTCGACAGGGAATCCACTGAAGCTTTCTTT. Protein product: CASSLFDRESTEAFF.

DNA for the CDR3: TGTGCCAGCAGCACCTTACCCGGGGGGTCAGGAGATACGCAGTATTTT. Encoded protein: CASSTLPGGSGDTQYF. The chain employs TRBV25-1 and TRBJ2-3; 7 bases match TRBD2. Germline V CDR1 and CDR2: MGHDK, SYGVNS. The CDR3 has 16 amino acids. With 6 bases clipped from V and 5 bases from J, the junction kept 14 bases outside the gene matches.